This is a list of T cell receptor beta chains from one sample in a study of radiotherapy plus CTLA-4 blockade in lung cancer. Repertoires were generated with immunoSEQ multiplex PCR, while TCRdb's copy carries only in-frame clones and drops some. Here the sample spans 65,000 to 95,000 clones, approximately 86% being singletons. The source material was peripheral blood, sampled from a patient treated with radiotherapy plus ipilimumab. The origin of the receptors is a human donor with non-small cell lung cancer who had stable disease on radiotherapy plus ipilimumab. Both conserved end residues are part of each CDR3. D genes are given only for firm matches. Expanded clones are given a class, and other clones once, few, many or no size at all.

>TRBV6-1|-|TRBJ1-2|-
TGTGCCAGCAGTGAACGCAGGGGACGGTATGGCTACACCTTC
CASSERRGRYGYTF
>TRBV6-1|few|TRBJ2-7|TRBD1
TGTGCCAGCAACAGGGGGACAAACTACGAGCAGTACTTC
CASNRGTNYEQYF
>TRBV5-1|once|TRBJ2-6|-
TGCGCCAGCAGCTTAGCAAAATCTGGGGCCAACGTCCTGACTTTC
CASSLAKSGANVLTF
>TRBV19|-|TRBJ2-7|-
TGTGCCAGTAGTAGCCGGACAGTTTACGAGCAGTACTTC
CASSSRTVYEQYF
>TRBV5-1|-|TRBJ2-5|-
TGCGCCAGCAGCTTAGGCTCGGCAGGTGGTAGGAAGATCCAGTACTTC
CASSLGSAGGRKIQYF
>TRBV5-1|-|TRBJ1-1|-
TGCGCCAGCAGCTTGGCCGGGACACAGAACACTGAAGCTTTCTTT
CASSLAGTQNTEAFF
>TRBV19|-|TRBJ1-2|-
TGTGCCACAGATAGATCCGCGGGCGCGGGTGGCTACACCTTC
CATDRSAGAGGYTF
>TRBV5-1|once|TRBJ2-3|-
TGCGCCAGCAGCACCGGGACGGTCGATTCCGATACGCAGTATTTT
CASSTGTVDSDTQYF
>TRBV5-4|-|TRBJ2-3|-
TGTGCCAGCAGCTTGCTGGAAACAGATACGCAGTATTTT
CASSLLETDTQYF
>TRBV28|-|TRBJ1-5|-
TGTGCCAGCAGTTTATTAAGCGAGTTACAGGGAGGGAATCAGCCCCAGCATTTT
CASSLLSELQGGNQPQHF
>TRBV7-3|-|TRBJ2-7|-
TGTGCCAGCAGCTTAAACCCGGGCTACGAGCAGTACTTC
CASSLNPGYEQYF
>TRBV6-1|-|TRBJ2-7|-
TGTGCCAGCAGTGACCGGGACCGCTCTTACTACGAGCAGTACTTC
CASSDRDRSYYEQYF
>TRBV15|-|TRBJ2-3|-
TGTGCCACCAGGGAACAGAGAACTAGCACAGATACGCAGTATTTT
CATREQRTSTDTQYF
>TRBV7-3|few|TRBJ2-5|TRBD2
TGTGCCAGCAGCTTATACAGCGGAGCGGGGGAGACCCAGTACTTC
CASSLYSGAGETQYF